This entry is about one T cell receptor (beta chain). Its antigen is undetermined. The data were obtained in a study of T cell responses to AZD1222 COVID-19 vaccine. Overall study findings and caveats: Increases in Spike-specific TCR breadth and depth were seen after two AZD1222 doses.

Data came from immunoSEQ multiplex PCR; TCRdb stores just in-frame clones and leaves some out. This sample has roughly 150,000 clones, with more than 85% found just once. The CDR3 is 16 residues long. Germline assignment: CDR1 SGHNT and CDR2 YYREEE (reference sequence). V lost 4 bases, J lost 5 bases, and 9 bases stayed unmatched. The receptor was derived from an adult in good health. The genes are TRBV5-4 and TRBJ2-5, with 12 bases that match TRBD2. Sequencing used peripheral blood, obtained on day 0 of AZD1222 vaccination. The CDR3: CASSPSGGAWRETQYF. As DNA, the CDR3 is TGTGCCAGCAGCCCTAGCGGGGGGGCCTGGAGGGAGACCCAGTACTTC.